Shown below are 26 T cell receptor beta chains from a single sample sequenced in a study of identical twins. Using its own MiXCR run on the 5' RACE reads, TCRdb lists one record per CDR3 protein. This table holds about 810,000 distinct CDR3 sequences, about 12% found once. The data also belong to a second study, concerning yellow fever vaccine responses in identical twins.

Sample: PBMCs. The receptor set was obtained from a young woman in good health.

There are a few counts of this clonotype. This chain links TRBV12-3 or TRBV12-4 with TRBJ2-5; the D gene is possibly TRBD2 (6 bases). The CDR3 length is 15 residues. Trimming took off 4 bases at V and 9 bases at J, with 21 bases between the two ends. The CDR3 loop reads CASSSPGTGERAQYF. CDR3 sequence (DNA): TGTGCCAGCAGTTCCCCCGGGACGGGGGAACGTGCCCAGTACTTC.

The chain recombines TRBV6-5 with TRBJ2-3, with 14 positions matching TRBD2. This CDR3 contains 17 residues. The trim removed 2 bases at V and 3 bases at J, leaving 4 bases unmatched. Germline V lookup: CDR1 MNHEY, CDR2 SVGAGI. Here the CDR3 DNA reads TGTGCCAGCAGTTACGGACTAGCGGGAGGTGGTACAGATACGCAGTATTTT. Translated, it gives CASSYGLAGGGTDTQYF.

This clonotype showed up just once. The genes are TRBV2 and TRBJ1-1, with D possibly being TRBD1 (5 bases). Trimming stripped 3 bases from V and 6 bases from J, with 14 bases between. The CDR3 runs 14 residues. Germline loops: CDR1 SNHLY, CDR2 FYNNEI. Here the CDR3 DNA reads TGTGCCAGCAGTGACCGTCGGGGGGTCTCTGAAGCTTTCTTT. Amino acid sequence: CASSDRRGVSEAFF.

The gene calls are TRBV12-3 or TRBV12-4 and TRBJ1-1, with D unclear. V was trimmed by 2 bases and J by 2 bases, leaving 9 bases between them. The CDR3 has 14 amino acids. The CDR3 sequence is CASSLLVINTEAFF. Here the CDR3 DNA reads TGTGCCAGCAGTTTATTAGTCATAAACACTGAAGCTTTCTTT.

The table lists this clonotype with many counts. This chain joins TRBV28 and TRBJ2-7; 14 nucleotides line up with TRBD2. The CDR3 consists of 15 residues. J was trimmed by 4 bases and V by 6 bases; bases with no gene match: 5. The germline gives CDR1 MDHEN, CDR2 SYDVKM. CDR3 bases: TGTGCCAGCAGCCAGGGGACTAGCGGGAGATACGAGCAGTACTTC. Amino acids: CASSQGTSGRYEQYF.

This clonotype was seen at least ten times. The CDR3 loop reads CASSLTGVGNTIYF. The CDR3 nucleotides read TGTGCCAGCAGCTTAACGGGAGTTGGAAACACCATATATTTT. The V and J genes are TRBV7-9 and TRBJ1-3, with D unclear. This CDR3 comprises 14 residues. Deletions cut 2 bases from V and 3 bases from J, with 8 bases between. Germline-derived CDR1 and CDR2 are SEHNR and FQNEAQ (reference sequence).

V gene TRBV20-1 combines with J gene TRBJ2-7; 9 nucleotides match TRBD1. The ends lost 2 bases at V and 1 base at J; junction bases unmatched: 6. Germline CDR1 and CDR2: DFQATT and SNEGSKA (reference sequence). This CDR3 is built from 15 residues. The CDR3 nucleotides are TGCAGTGCTAGACTCCGACAGGGGGGATCCTACGAGCAGTACGTC. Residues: CSARLRQGGSYEQYV.

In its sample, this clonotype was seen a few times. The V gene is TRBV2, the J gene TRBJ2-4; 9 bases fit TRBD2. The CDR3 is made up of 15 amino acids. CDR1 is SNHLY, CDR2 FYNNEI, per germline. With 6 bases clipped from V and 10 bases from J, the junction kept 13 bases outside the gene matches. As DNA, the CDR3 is TGTGCCAGCAGCCTTGCGGGAGGGCTAGAACGAATTCAGTACTTC. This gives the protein CASSLAGGLERIQYF.

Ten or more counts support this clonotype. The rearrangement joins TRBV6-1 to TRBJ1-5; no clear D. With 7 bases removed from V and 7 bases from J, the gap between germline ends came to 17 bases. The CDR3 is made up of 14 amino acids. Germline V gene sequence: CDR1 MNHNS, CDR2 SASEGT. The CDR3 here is CASTKHSGGQPQHF. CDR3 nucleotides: TGTGCCAGCACTAAACACAGCGGCGGGCAGCCCCAGCATTTT.

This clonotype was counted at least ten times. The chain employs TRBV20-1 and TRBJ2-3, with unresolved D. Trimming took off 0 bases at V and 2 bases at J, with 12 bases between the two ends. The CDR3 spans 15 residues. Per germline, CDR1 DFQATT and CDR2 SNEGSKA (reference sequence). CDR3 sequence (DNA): TGCAGTGCTAGAGATCCGAGACTTAACACAGATACGCAGTATTTT. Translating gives CSARDPRLNTDTQYF.

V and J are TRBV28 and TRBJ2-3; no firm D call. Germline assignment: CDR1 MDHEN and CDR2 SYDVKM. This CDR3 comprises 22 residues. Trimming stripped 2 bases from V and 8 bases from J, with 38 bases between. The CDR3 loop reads CASSLGVISLRDNSAFGVTQYF. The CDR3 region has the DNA TGTGCCAGCAGTTTAGGAGTTATCTCTCTTAGGGATAACTCGGCCTTTGGGGTTACGCAGTATTTT. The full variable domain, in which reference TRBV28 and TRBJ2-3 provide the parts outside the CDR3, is DVKVTQSSRYLVKRTGEKVFLECVQDMDHENMFWYRQDPGLGLRLIYFSYDVKMKEKGDIPEGYSVSREKKERFSLILESASTNQTSMYLCASSLGVISLRDNSAFGVTQYFGPGTRLTVL.

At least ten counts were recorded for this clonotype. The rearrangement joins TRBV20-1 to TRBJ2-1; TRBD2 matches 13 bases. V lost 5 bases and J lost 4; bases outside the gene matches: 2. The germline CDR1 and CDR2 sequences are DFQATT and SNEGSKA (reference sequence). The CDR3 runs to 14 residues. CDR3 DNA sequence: TGCAGTGCTCAGGGACTAGCGGGATACAATGAGCAGTTCTTC. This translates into CSAQGLAGYNEQFF.

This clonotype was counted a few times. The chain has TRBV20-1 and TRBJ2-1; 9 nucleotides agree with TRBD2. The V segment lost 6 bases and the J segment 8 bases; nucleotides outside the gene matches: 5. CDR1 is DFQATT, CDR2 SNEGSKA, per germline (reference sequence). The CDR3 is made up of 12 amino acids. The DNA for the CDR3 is TGCAGTGCGACGACTAGCGGCGATGAGCAGTTCTTC. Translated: CSATTSGDEQFF.

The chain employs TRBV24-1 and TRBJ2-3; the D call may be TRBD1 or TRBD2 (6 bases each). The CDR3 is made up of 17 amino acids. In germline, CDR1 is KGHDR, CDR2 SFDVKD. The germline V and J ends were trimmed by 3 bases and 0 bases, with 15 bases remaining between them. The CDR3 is CATSDGLRGPSTDTQYF. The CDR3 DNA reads TGTGCCACCAGTGATGGACTCCGGGGGCCTAGCACAGATACGCAGTATTTT.

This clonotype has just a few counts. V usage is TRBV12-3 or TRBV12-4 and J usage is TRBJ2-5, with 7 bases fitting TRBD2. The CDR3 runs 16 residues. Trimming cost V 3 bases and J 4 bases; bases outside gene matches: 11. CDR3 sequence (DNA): TGTGCCAGCAGTTTTTCTTGGGGGGGGGAACGAGAGACCCAGTACTTC. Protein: CASSFSWGGERETQYF.

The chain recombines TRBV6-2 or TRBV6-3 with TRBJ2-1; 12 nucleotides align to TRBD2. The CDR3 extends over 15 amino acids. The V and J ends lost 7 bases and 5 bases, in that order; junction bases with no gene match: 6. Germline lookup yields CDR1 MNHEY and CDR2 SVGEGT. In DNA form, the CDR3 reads TGTGCCAGCATACTAGCGGGGGGACAAAACAATGAGCAGTTCTTC. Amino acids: CASILAGGQNNEQFF.

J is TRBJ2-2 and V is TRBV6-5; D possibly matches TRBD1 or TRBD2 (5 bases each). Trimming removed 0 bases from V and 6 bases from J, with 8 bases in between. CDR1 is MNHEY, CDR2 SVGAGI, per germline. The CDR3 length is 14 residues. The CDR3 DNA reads TGTGCCAGCAGTTACTCAAGGGACGCCGGGGAGCTGTTTTTT. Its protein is CASSYSRDAGELFF.

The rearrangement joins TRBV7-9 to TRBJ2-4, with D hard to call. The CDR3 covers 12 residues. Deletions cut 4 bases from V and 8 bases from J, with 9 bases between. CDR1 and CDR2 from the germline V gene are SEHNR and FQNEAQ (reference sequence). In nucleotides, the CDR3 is TGTGCCAGCAGCTCGACTTCAGACATTCAGTACTTC. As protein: CASSSTSDIQYF.

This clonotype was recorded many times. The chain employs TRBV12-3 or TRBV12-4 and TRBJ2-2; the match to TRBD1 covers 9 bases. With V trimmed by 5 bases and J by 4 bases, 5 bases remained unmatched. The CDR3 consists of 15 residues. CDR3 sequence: CASSPGQGSTGELFF. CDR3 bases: TGTGCCAGCAGTCCGGGACAGGGCAGCACCGGGGAGCTGTTTTTT.

CDR3: CSVEDPSAGAGGEEQYF. The CDR3 DNA sequence: TGCAGCGTTGAGGATCCAAGCGCGGGGGCGGGAGGTGAAGAGCAGTACTTC. The rearrangement joins TRBV29-1 to TRBJ2-7; 8 bases align to TRBD2. The V and J ends lost 3 bases and 7 bases, in that order; junction bases with no gene match: 20. Germline V gives CDR1 SQVTM, CDR2 ANQGSEA. The CDR3 loop spans 17 amino acids.

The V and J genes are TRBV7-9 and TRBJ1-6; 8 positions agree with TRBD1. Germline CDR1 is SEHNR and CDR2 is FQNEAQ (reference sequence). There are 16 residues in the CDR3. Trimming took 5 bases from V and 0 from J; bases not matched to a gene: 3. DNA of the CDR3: TGTGCCAGCAGCACCACAGGGGGCTCCTATAATTCACCCCTCCACTTT. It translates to CASSTTGGSYNSPLHF.

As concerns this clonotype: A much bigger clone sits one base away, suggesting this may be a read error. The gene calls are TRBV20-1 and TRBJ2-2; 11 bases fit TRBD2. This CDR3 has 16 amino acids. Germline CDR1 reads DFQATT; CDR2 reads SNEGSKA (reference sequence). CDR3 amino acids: CSARPSGRPNTGELLF. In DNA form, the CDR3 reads TGCAGTGCTAGACCTAGCGGGAGGCCGAACACCGGGGAGCTGCTTTTT.

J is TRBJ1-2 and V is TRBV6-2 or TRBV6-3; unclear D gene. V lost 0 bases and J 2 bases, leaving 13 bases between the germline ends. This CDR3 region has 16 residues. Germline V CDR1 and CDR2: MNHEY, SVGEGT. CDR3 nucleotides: TGTGCCAGCAGTTACTCGATAGTAGGGCAGAACTATGGCTACACCTTC. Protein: CASSYSIVGQNYGYTF.

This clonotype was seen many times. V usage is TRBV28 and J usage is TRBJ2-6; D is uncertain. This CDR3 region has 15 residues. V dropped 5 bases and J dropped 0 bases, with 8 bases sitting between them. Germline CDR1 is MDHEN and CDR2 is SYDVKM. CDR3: CASSPLVSGANVLTF. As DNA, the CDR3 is TGTGCCAGCAGTCCTCTGGTCTCTGGGGCCAACGTCCTGACTTTC.

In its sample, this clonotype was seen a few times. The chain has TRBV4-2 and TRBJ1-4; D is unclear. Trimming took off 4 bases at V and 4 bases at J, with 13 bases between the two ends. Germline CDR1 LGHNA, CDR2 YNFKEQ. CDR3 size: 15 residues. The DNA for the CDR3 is TGTGCCAGCAGCCTCCAGTCCGGCAGTAATGAAAAACTGTTTTTT. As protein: CASSLQSGSNEKLFF.

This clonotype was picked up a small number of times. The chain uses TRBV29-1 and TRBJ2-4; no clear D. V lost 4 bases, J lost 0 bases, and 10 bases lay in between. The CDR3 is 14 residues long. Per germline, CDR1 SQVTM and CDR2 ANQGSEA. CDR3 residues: CSVATLLAKNIQYF. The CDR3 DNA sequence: TGCAGCGTTGCCACCCTCTTAGCCAAAAACATTCAGTACTTC.